The 23 T cell receptor beta chains presented below share a single source sample, sequenced in a study of cytomegalovirus exposure and HLA in healthy donors. The method was immunoSEQ multiplex PCR; TCRdb's version includes in-frame clones alone and lacks a portion of them. The sample consists of about 250,000 clones, roughly 87% of them appearing once. Sequencing was done on a sample of PBMCs. Source of these receptors: a man aged 18 to 30 in good health and CMV-seropositive.

This clone was recorded a few times. The genes are TRBV6-5 and TRBJ2-7; no reliable D call. The CDR3 consists of 13 residues. V shed 6 bases and J shed 0 bases, with 9 bases lying between them. From germline, CDR1 is MNHEY and CDR2 SVGAGI. As DNA, the CDR3 is TGTGCCAGCAGAAAGACGGTCTCCTACGAGCAGTACTTC. Amino acids: CASRKTVSYEQYF.

This chain connects TRBV6-1 to TRBJ2-7, with 8 bases lining up with TRBD1. V trimming: 7 bases; J trimming: 2 bases; junction bases outside the gene matches: 7. Germline lookup yields CDR1 MNHNS and CDR2 SASEGT. The CDR3 has 14 amino acids. The CDR3 nucleotides read TGTGCCAGCATTAAGACAGGGGTCCCCTACGAGCAGTACTTC. This translates into CASIKTGVPYEQYF.

The chain recombines TRBV2 with TRBJ1-5, with 9 bases identical to TRBD1. Germline assignment: CDR1 SNHLY and CDR2 FYNNEI. V shed 1 base and J 7 bases; nucleotides not matched to a gene: 5. The CDR3 is 15 residues long. CDR3 nucleotide sequence: TGTGCCAGCAGTGAAGGGACAGGGGTACGACAGCCCCAGCATTTT. Its translation is CASSEGTGVRQPQHF.

J is TRBJ2-1 and V is TRBV30, with 9 bases lining up with TRBD1. Germline assignment: CDR1 GTSNPN and CDR2 SVGIG (reference sequence). The V and J ends lost 5 bases and 5 bases, in that order; junction bases with no gene match: 7. This CDR3 is built from 14 residues. The DNA of the CDR3 is TGTGCCTGGGGTTCGGGACAGGGACACAATGAGCAGTTCTTC. This codes for CAWGSGQGHNEQFF.

V and J are TRBV11-2 and TRBJ1-1; D remains ambiguous. Germline CDR1 reads SGHAT; CDR2 reads FQNNGV. The V end was cut by 2 bases, the J end by 0 bases, with 10 bases between. The CDR3 sequence is 15 residues long. This chain's CDR3 is CASSLISSLNTEAFF. The CDR3 nucleotides are TGTGCCAGCAGCTTAATTTCCAGCTTGAACACTGAAGCTTTCTTT.

This clone came up many times. The rearrangement joins TRBV1 to TRBJ2-7; whether TRBD2, the table's D call, matches the DNA was not checked. TRBV1 is deemed a pseudogene. The CDR3 loop spans 14 amino acids. CDR3 loop: CTSSQQGGEYEQYF. CDR3 nucleotides: TGCACCAGCAGCCAACAGGGAGGGGAGTACGAGCAGTACTTC.

J is TRBJ2-7 and V is TRBV5-1; D gene unclear. Germline CDR1 and CDR2: SGHRS and YFSETQ. The V end was cut by 0 bases, the J end by 6 bases, with 13 bases between. The CDR3 is 14 amino acids. DNA of the CDR3: TGCGCCAGCAGCTTGGTTCTGACACCTCGCGAGCAGTACTTC. It specifies CASSLVLTPREQYF.

The DNA of the CDR3 is TGTGCCAGCAGCTCGGGACAGCCCTTCAACTATGGCTACACCTTC. Protein sequence: CASSSGQPFNYGYTF. V and J are TRBV7-8 and TRBJ1-2; 7 nucleotides align to TRBD1. CDR3 length: 15 residues. Per germline, CDR1 SGHVS and CDR2 FQNEAQ. V lost 4 bases to trimming and J lost 2 bases; unmatched junction nucleotides: 7.

V and J are TRBV7-9 and TRBJ2-5; unclear D gene. This CDR3 is 14 amino acids long. Germline V gene lookup returns CDR1 SEHNR and CDR2 FQNEAQ (reference sequence). With 3 bases removed from V and 5 bases from J, the gap between germline ends came to 13 bases. For the CDR3, the DNA is TGTGCCAGCAGCTTTTCTGGGGTGTCGGAGACCCAGTACTTC. Its translation is CASSFSGVSETQYF.

V usage is TRBV27 and J usage is TRBJ2-3; TRBD2 might be the D (6 bases). V lost 5 bases, J lost 2 bases, and 20 bases lay in between. The CDR3 runs to 17 residues. Looked up from germline, CDR1 is MNHEY and CDR2 is SMNVEV (reference sequence). The CDR3 sequence is CASSHRGGSVYTDTQYF. The CDR3 coding sequence is TGTGCCAGCAGTCACCGAGGAGGGAGCGTCTACACAGATACGCAGTATTTT.

J is TRBJ2-3 and V is TRBV5-6; TRBD1 aligns across 7 bases. CDR3 length equals 14 residues. CDR1 is SGHDT, CDR2 YYEEEE, per germline. V was clipped by 2 bases and J by 9 bases; unmatched bases: 9. The CDR3: CASSFARGLGTQYF. As DNA, the CDR3 is TGTGCCAGCAGCTTCGCGAGGGGGCTCGGGACGCAGTATTTT.

The chain joins TRBV11-3 to TRBJ2-1; D ambiguous. The germline V gene has CDR1 SGHNT and CDR2 YENEEA. This CDR3 region has 12 residues. Deletions cut 5 bases from V and 8 bases from J, with 10 bases between. The chain's CDR3 is CASSLSYHEQFF. The CDR3 DNA reads TGTGCCAGCAGCCTAAGTTACCATGAGCAGTTCTTC. Looking up the rest from reference TRBV11-3 and TRBJ2-1 gives the full variable domain: EAGVVQSPRYKIIEKKQPVAFWCNPISGHNTLYWYLQNLGQGPELLIRYENEEAVDDSQLPKDRFSAERLKGVDSTLKIQPAELGDSAVYLCASSLSYHEQFFGPGTRLTVL.

The chain is built from TRBV4-1 and TRBJ2-1; D possibly corresponds to TRBD2 (5 bases). Germline V gene lookup returns CDR1 MGHRA and CDR2 YSYEKL. Trimming removed 6 bases at V and 6 bases at J, with 15 bases between. This CDR3 spans 14 amino acids. The CDR3 coding sequence is TGCGCCAGCAGTCGCCAAGGGAGAAGCAATGAGCAGTTCTTC. Translated: CASSRQGRSNEQFF.

The rearrangement links TRBV6-1 to TRBJ2-7; 9 bases agree with TRBD1. Germline V lookup: CDR1 MNHNS, CDR2 SASEGT. The CDR3 extends over 14 amino acids. V dropped 10 bases and J dropped 5; count of bases not matched to a gene: 12. CDR3 coding DNA: TGTGCCACCACCCGGCGGGACAGGGACCACGAGCAGTACTTC. Translated, it gives CATTRRDRDHEQYF.

The CDR3 DNA reads as TGTGCCAGCAGCTCCTCATGGGGCGGGAGAGTCACCGGGGAGCTGTTTTTT. This gives the protein CASSSSWGGRVTGELFF. V usage is TRBV11-2 and J usage is TRBJ2-2; 7 bases line up with TRBD2. The germline V gene encodes CDR1 SGHAT and CDR2 FQNNGV. The CDR3 has 17 residues. With 4 bases clipped from V and 4 bases from J, the junction kept 12 bases outside the gene matches.

The V call is TRBV2, the J call TRBJ1-5; D is uncertain. Germline lookup yields CDR1 SNHLY and CDR2 FYNNEI. Trimming took off 4 bases at V and 3 bases at J, with 7 bases between the two ends. This CDR3 is built from 13 residues. In DNA form, the CDR3 reads TGTGCCAGCAGTGCCGGAGTCAATCAGCCCCAGCATTTT. Amino acid sequence: CASSAGVNQPQHF.

The genes are TRBV13 and TRBJ2-1; 9 bases fit TRBD2. CDR3 length: 15 residues. V trimming: 5 bases; J trimming: 4 bases; junction bases outside the gene matches: 6. In germline, CDR1 is PRHDT, CDR2 FYEKMQ (reference sequence). CDR3 DNA sequence: TGTGCCAGCAGCCTTGGACTAGCGAAGTACAATGAGCAGTTCTTC. It translates to CASSLGLAKYNEQFF.

The J gene is TRBJ1-1, the V gene TRBV4-1; 10 positions match TRBD1. Trimming at V came to 4 bases and at J to 3 bases, leaving 8 bases not matched to a gene. Germline-derived CDR1 and CDR2 are MGHRA and YSYEKL. This CDR3 spans 16 amino acids. The CDR3 loop is CASSPIAGTGDTEAFF. The DNA of the CDR3 is TGCGCCAGCAGCCCAATAGCCGGGACAGGGGACACTGAAGCTTTCTTT.

The chain uses TRBV28 and TRBJ1-4; D not certain. The CDR3 has 15 residues. Germline loops: CDR1 MDHEN, CDR2 SYDVKM. V gave up 5 bases and J gave up 0 bases, with 10 bases separating them. In DNA, the CDR3 is TGTGCCAGCAGTCCCTACGGTGCAACTAATGAAAAACTGTTTTTT. Translation: CASSPYGATNEKLFF. Complete variable domain (other parts from reference TRBV28 and TRBJ1-4): DVKVTQSSRYLVKRTGEKVFLECVQDMDHENMFWYRQDPGLGLRLIYFSYDVKMKEKGDIPEGYSVSREKKERFSLILESASTNQTSMYLCASSPYGATNEKLFFGSGTQLSVL.

This chain uses TRBV4-1 with TRBJ2-2; TRBD2 aligns across 11 bases. Germline values: CDR1 MGHRA, CDR2 YSYEKL. Unmatched junction bases numbered 7, after V lost 0 bases and J lost 4 bases. The CDR3 runs to 18 residues. In DNA form, the CDR3 reads TGCGCCAGCAGCCAAGACTTAGGGACTAGCGGAATCACCGGGGAGCTGTTTTTT. Protein: CASSQDLGTSGITGELFF.

This clone was detected once. This chain links TRBV7-2 with TRBJ2-3; 10 nucleotides match TRBD2. The CDR3 extends over 17 amino acids. V shed 8 bases, J shed 2 bases, and the junction held 13 bases outside the gene matches. CDR1 and CDR2 from the germline V gene are SGHTA and FQGNSA. CDR3 sequence: CASRPLTSGKNTDTQYF. For the CDR3, the DNA is TGTGCCAGCCGTCCACTAACTAGCGGGAAAAACACAGATACGCAGTATTTT.

This clone was counted once. The chain combines TRBV7-2 with TRBJ2-7; D might be TRBD1 (5 bases). The CDR3 spans 13 residues. In germline, CDR1 is SGHTA, CDR2 FQGNSA. V gave up 5 bases and J gave up 3 bases, with 11 bases separating them. CDR3 region: CASSPGYGYEQYF. CDR3 in DNA: TGTGCCAGCAGCCCAGGGTACGGCTACGAGCAGTACTTC.

V gene TRBV28 combines with J gene TRBJ1-5; 11 nucleotides line up with TRBD1. This CDR3 is built from 16 residues. J gave up 6 bases and V 6 bases, and 10 bases lay outside the gene matches. The V gene's germline CDR1 is MDHEN and CDR2 SYDVKM. The CDR3 loop reads CASSAQGTGGPQPQHF. In nucleotides, the CDR3 is TGTGCCAGCAGCGCCCAAGGGACAGGGGGACCTCAGCCCCAGCATTTT.